A single sample gave rise to the 32 T cell receptor beta chains below, sequenced in a study of T cells after yellow fever vaccination. TCRdb called the 5' RACE reads again in MiXCR, with one record for every CDR3 protein. There are around 56,000 distinct CDR3 sequences in the sample; 5.7% occur only once, and about a third lies in the top ten. Sequenced here: PBMCs, either bulk or a sorted T-cell subset (CD4+, CD8+, memory, or dextramer-sorted; not recorded which), sampled on the day of the yellow fever booster vaccination. These TCRs come from a young man who received the YFV17D yellow fever vaccine.

The table lists this clonotype with many counts. The V and J genes are TRBV15 and TRBJ2-7; D may be TRBD2 (6 bases). The germline gives CDR1 LNHNV, CDR2 YYDKDF (reference sequence). V was shortened by 0 bases and J by 0 bases, with 9 bases between the two germline ends. CDR3 length equals 15 residues. The CDR3 DNA reads TGTGCCACCAGCAGAGAGCCCGGGAGCTCCTACGAGCAGTACGTC. It yields the protein CATSREPGSSYEQYV.

This clonotype was picked up many times. The V and J genes are TRBV4-1 and TRBJ1-5, with 10 nucleotides matching TRBD1. This CDR3 has 15 amino acids. V was clipped by 2 bases and J by 4 bases; unmatched bases: 2. Germline V gene sequence: CDR1 MGHRA, CDR2 YSYEKL. CDR3 amino acids: CASSQQGQGNQPQHF. CDR3 in DNA: TGCGCCAGCAGCCAACAGGGACAGGGGAATCAGCCCCAGCATTTT.

The genes are TRBV20-1 and TRBJ2-2, with 7 bases lining up with TRBD2. Looked up from germline, CDR1 is DFQATT and CDR2 is SNEGSKA (reference sequence). This CDR3 region has 14 residues. The V segment lost 6 bases and the J segment 4 bases; nucleotides outside the gene matches: 8. The CDR3 DNA follows: TGCAGTGCCTTGGGGGGGGGACTCACCGGGGAGCTGTTTTTT. It encodes CSALGGGLTGELFF.

In its sample, this clonotype was seen a few times. This sequence joins TRBV28 and TRBJ2-5; tentatively, D is TRBD1 (5 bases). Trimming took 4 bases from V and 4 from J, leaving 10 bases between them. The CDR3 consists of 13 residues. Germline lookup yields CDR1 MDHEN and CDR2 SYDVKM. In DNA, the CDR3 is TGTGCCAGCAGTTCACGACAGATAGAGACCCAGTACTTC. Translation: CASSSRQIETQYF.

This clonotype was recorded a few times. The gene calls are TRBV7-7 and TRBJ2-5; D assignment may be TRBD1 or TRBD2 (6 bases each). Germline CDR1 reads SSHAT; CDR2 reads FNYEAQ (reference sequence). The CDR3 runs to 14 residues. Deletions cut 5 bases from V and 2 bases from J, with 12 bases between. The CDR3 loop reads CASSRGTSQETQYF. The CDR3 nucleotides are TGTGCCAGCAGCCGGGGGACATCACAAGAGACCCAGTACTTC.

This clonotype has a count of ten or more. This rearrangement joins TRBV2 to TRBJ2-7; 7 positions match TRBD1. Germline V gene sequence: CDR1 SNHLY, CDR2 FYNNEI. Unmatched junction bases numbered 7, after V lost 6 bases and J lost 2 bases. This CDR3 contains 14 residues. The CDR3 DNA sequence: TGTGCCAGCAGAGGGGACAGTGAAACCTACGAGCAGTACTTC. It encodes CASRGDSETYEQYF.

This clonotype was observed at least ten times. The V gene is TRBV7-9, the J gene TRBJ2-7, with unresolved D. V lost 2 bases and J 5 bases, leaving 4 bases between the germline ends. The CDR3 contains 11 residues. Germline CDR1 SEHNR, CDR2 FQNEAQ (reference sequence). The CDR3 nucleotides are TGTGCCAGCAGCTTACGAGACGAGCAGTACTTC. Amino acids: CASSLRDEQYF.

This clonotype has only a few counts. The chain recombines TRBV7-2 with TRBJ2-2; 7 bases agree with TRBD2. Germline loops: CDR1 SGHTA, CDR2 FQGNSA. CDR3 length: 18 amino acids. Unmatched junction bases numbered 16, after V lost 5 bases and J lost 4 bases. The CDR3 reads CASSPVGSRAGSTGELFF. CDR3 coding DNA: TGTGCCAGCAGCCCGGTCGGGAGTAGAGCGGGGAGCACCGGGGAGCTGTTTTTT.

V usage is TRBV11-2 and J usage is TRBJ2-5, with unresolved D. CDR1 and CDR2 from the germline V gene are SGHAT and FQNNGV. This CDR3 is built from 14 residues. Deletions cut 6 bases from V and 4 bases from J, with 15 bases between. The CDR3 region is CASRFSGQRETQYF. DNA for the CDR3: TGTGCCAGCAGGTTTAGTGGCCAGAGAGAGACCCAGTACTTC. Looking up the rest from reference TRBV11-2 and TRBJ2-5 gives the full variable domain: EAGVAQSPRYKIIEKRQSVAFWCNPISGHATLYWYQQILGQGPKLLIQFQNNGVVDDSQLPKDRFSAERLKGVDSTLKIQPAKLEDSAVYLCASRFSGQRETQYFGPGTRLLVL.

This clonotype was detected many times. The rearrangement joins TRBV3-1 to TRBJ2-1; no firm D call. Per germline, CDR1 LGHDT and CDR2 YNNKEL (reference sequence). V was clipped by 4 bases and J by 6 bases, with 13 bases between them. This CDR3 is built from 14 residues. The CDR3 protein is CASSPNGRSNEQFF. The CDR3 nucleotides are TGTGCCAGCAGCCCAAATGGGCGGTCCAATGAGCAGTTCTTC.

This clonotype was detected many times. This rearrangement joins TRBV20-1 to TRBJ2-7, with 9 bases fitting TRBD1. The V and J ends lost 4 bases and 7 bases, in that order; junction bases with no gene match: 11. The CDR3 spans 14 residues. Germline CDR1 and CDR2: DFQATT and SNEGSKA (reference sequence). The CDR3 sequence is CSANPGQGPLEQYF. CDR3 DNA: TGCAGTGCTAATCCGGGACAGGGACCTTTAGAGCAGTACTTC.

This clonotype was counted between two and nine times. The chain recombines TRBV5-1 with TRBJ2-1; 13 bases are shared with TRBD2. This CDR3 has 16 residues. Germline CDR1 SGHRS, CDR2 YFSETQ. V lost 3 bases to trimming and J lost 7 bases; unmatched junction nucleotides: 7. The CDR3 sequence is CASSWGATSGGNEQFF. The CDR3 DNA sequence: TGCGCCAGCAGCTGGGGCGCGACTAGCGGGGGGAATGAGCAGTTCTTC.

This clonotype was found many times. The genes are TRBV29-1 and TRBJ1-3; D remains unclear. This CDR3 is built from 11 residues. The V gene lost 3 bases and the J gene lost 2 bases, with 2 bases spanning the gap. Germline CDR1 SQVTM, CDR2 ANQGSEA. The CDR3 sequence is CSVEAGNTIYF. CDR3 nucleotides: TGCAGCGTTGAGGCTGGAAACACCATATATTTT.

Many counts were recorded for this clonotype. The chain links TRBV20-1 to TRBJ1-1; D call uncertain. V lost 0 bases and J 0 bases, leaving 8 bases between the germline ends. Germline CDR1 is DFQATT and CDR2 is SNEGSKA (reference sequence). CDR3 size: 14 residues. Here the CDR3 DNA reads TGCAGTGCTAGAGATGGCCTAATGAACACTGAAGCTTTCTTT. Its protein is CSARDGLMNTEAFF.

This clonotype was seen at least ten times. This CDR3 is CASSYTGGNTGELFF. CDR3 nucleotide sequence: TGTGCCAGCAGTTATACAGGGGGGAACACCGGGGAGCTGTTTTTT. This chain connects TRBV12-3 or TRBV12-4 to TRBJ2-2, with 8 bases matching TRBD1. The V segment lost 4 bases and the J segment 1 base; nucleotides outside the gene matches: 2. The CDR3 length is 15 residues.

This clonotype was recorded many times. The V call is TRBV7-9, the J call TRBJ2-1, with D hard to call. Trimming took 0 bases from V and 7 from J, leaving 10 bases between them. The germline gives CDR1 SEHNR, CDR2 FQNEAQ (reference sequence). This CDR3 contains 14 residues. CDR3 sequence reads: CASSLAALANEQFF. The CDR3 nucleotides read TGTGCCAGCAGCTTAGCGGCATTAGCAAATGAGCAGTTCTTC.

This clonotype was seen many times. The chain carries TRBV7-9 and TRBJ2-1; the D gene is possibly TRBD2 (6 bases). The V end was cut by 4 bases, the J end by 8 bases, with 6 bases between. The germline gives CDR1 SEHNR, CDR2 FQNEAQ (reference sequence). The CDR3 runs 11 residues. The CDR3 sequence is CASSWRDEQFF. CDR3 sequence (DNA): TGTGCCAGCAGCTGGAGGGATGAGCAGTTCTTC.

This clonotype has only a few counts. V gene TRBV6-2 or TRBV6-3 combines with J gene TRBJ2-5, with D possibly TRBD2 on 5 matching bases. The V end lost 0 bases, the J end lost 3 bases, and 8 bases lay between the germline ends. CDR3 length: 14 residues. Germline values: CDR1 MNHEY, CDR2 SVGEGT. CDR3 DNA sequence: TGTGCCAGCAGTTACTCGGACTTAAAAGAGACCCAGTACTTC. It specifies CASSYSDLKETQYF.

This clonotype occurred many times. The chain employs TRBV6-5 and TRBJ2-7, with 13 bases identical to TRBD2. V gave up 5 bases and J gave up 5 bases; unmatched junction bases: 3. This CDR3 is built from 14 residues. Germline V gene sequence: CDR1 MNHEY, CDR2 SVGAGI. CDR3 in DNA: TGTGCCAGCAGTATGACTAGCGGGGGGCACGAGCAGTACTTC. Translating it yields CASSMTSGGHEQYF.

There are many counts of this clonotype. The V call is TRBV7-8, the J call TRBJ2-2, with D unclear. CDR1 is SGHVS, CDR2 FQNEAQ, per germline. V lost 2 bases to trimming and J lost 1 base, with 11 bases between them. The CDR3 has 16 residues. The CDR3, as DNA: TGTGCCAGCAGCTTACCCCAGGTAGAGAACACCGGGGAGCTGTTTTTT. It is translated as CASSLPQVENTGELFF.

This clonotype was counted at least ten times. The chain links TRBV7-9 to TRBJ2-6; 9 bases map to TRBD1. V lost 1 base to trimming and J lost 2 bases; unmatched junction nucleotides: 12. The CDR3 is 20 amino acids. Germline-derived CDR1 and CDR2 are SEHNR and FQNEAQ (reference sequence). CDR3 DNA sequence: TGTGCCAGCAGCTTAGACGATCGGGACAGGGTCACTCCTGGGGCCAACGTCCTGACTTTC. Residues: CASSLDDRDRVTPGANVLTF.

This chain links TRBV6-2 or TRBV6-3 with TRBJ2-7, with D unclear. The CDR3 length is 15 residues. The germline V gene encodes CDR1 MNHEY and CDR2 SVGEGT. Trimming cost V 5 bases and J 6 bases, with 20 bases left between them. The chain's CDR3 is CASSESGSGVVEQYF. CDR3 nucleotides: TGTGCCAGCAGTGAATCCGGGTCAGGAGTCGTCGAGCAGTACTTC.

This clonotype has a count of ten or more. J is TRBJ1-3 and V is TRBV7-9; D remains unclear. Germline assignment: CDR1 SEHNR and CDR2 FQNEAQ (reference sequence). Trimming removed 0 bases from V and 4 bases from J, with 13 bases in between. The CDR3 totals 16 residues. The CDR3, as DNA: TGTGCCAGCAGCTTAGCGGATGGAGGACTGGGAAACACCATATATTTT. It translates to CASSLADGGLGNTIYF.

This clonotype was seen many times. The rearrangement joins TRBV6-5 to TRBJ2-1; D possibly corresponds to TRBD2 (6 bases). CDR1 is MNHEY, CDR2 SVGAGI, per germline. This CDR3 is built from 15 residues. Trimming shortened V by 2 bases and J by 2 bases, and 10 bases separated the two germline ends. The CDR3 loop reads CASSYRGLPYNEQFF. CDR3 DNA sequence: TGTGCCAGCAGTTACAGGGGACTCCCCTACAATGAGCAGTTCTTC.

This clonotype was seen many times. The gene calls are TRBV7-9 and TRBJ1-6; 9 nucleotides match TRBD1. The CDR3 is made up of 15 amino acids. CDR1 and CDR2 from the germline V gene are SEHNR and FQNEAQ (reference sequence). J gave up 7 bases and V 0 bases, and 1 base lay outside the gene matches. The CDR3 reads CASSLAGTGNSPLHF. The CDR3 DNA reads as TGTGCCAGCAGCTTAGCCGGGACAGGGAATTCACCCCTCCACTTT.

This clonotype was counted ten times or more. The rearrangement links TRBV11-2 to TRBJ2-7; the D is unclear. The CDR3 runs to 11 residues. Germline V gene sequence: CDR1 SGHAT, CDR2 FQNNGV. V was trimmed by 2 bases and J by 6 bases, leaving 5 bases between them. Here the CDR3 reads CASSLYREQYV. The DNA of the CDR3 is TGTGCCAGCAGCTTATATCGCGAGCAGTACGTC.

This clonotype turned up a few times. The chain carries TRBV5-6 and TRBJ1-1; the D is unclear. Trimming removed 0 bases from V and 1 base from J, with 7 bases in between. Germline assignment: CDR1 SGHDT and CDR2 YYEEEE. The CDR3 contains 14 residues. The CDR3 bases are TGTGCCAGCAGCTTGGGACACCCGAACACTGAAGCTTTCTTT. Its translation is CASSLGHPNTEAFF.

The chain links TRBV6-6 to TRBJ1-1; D remains unclear. The CDR3 loop spans 13 amino acids. Germline assignment: CDR1 MNHNY and CDR2 SVGAGI (reference sequence). V was cut by 11 bases and J by 4 bases, with 17 bases left in between. The DNA of the CDR3 is TGTGCCGGTCACGGGGATTCTGGCACTGAAGCTTTCTTT. Protein product: CAGHGDSGTEAFF.

The chain carries TRBV21-1 and TRBJ2-5; TRBD1 was called by the table and not checked on the DNA. TRBV21-1 is marked as a pseudogene. This CDR3 contains 16 residues. CDR3: CASSKSAGDKQETQYF. CDR3 bases: TGTGCCAGCAGCAAGTCTGCAGGGGACAAGCAAGAGACCCAGTACTTC.

The V and J genes are TRBV5-4 and TRBJ2-1, with TRBD2 matching 8 bases. V lost 7 bases, J lost 0 bases, and 15 bases stayed unmatched. Germline V CDR1 and CDR2: SGHNT, YYREEE (reference sequence). The CDR3 consists of 18 residues. The CDR3 loop is CASGPGAGAHSSYNEQFF. CDR3 coding DNA: TGTGCCAGCGGCCCAGGAGCGGGGGCCCACAGCTCCTACAATGAGCAGTTCTTC.

This clonotype showed up many times. The chain links TRBV20-1 to TRBJ1-2; weak D call: TRBD1 (6 bases). This CDR3 is built from 12 residues. Trimming stripped 2 bases from V and 9 bases from J, with 13 bases between. Germline CDR1 and CDR2: DFQATT and SNEGSKA (reference sequence). The CDR3 here is CSARSTGGRYTF. CDR3 DNA sequence: TGCAGTGCTAGATCGACAGGTGGTCGCTACACCTTC.

This clonotype was detected many times. This chain connects TRBV20-1 to TRBJ1-6; 7 nucleotides line up with TRBD1. Germline V gene data show CDR1 as DFQATT and CDR2 as SNEGSKA (reference sequence). The ends lost 1 base at V and 7 bases at J; junction bases unmatched: 10. This CDR3 spans 16 amino acids. CDR3 bases: TGCAGTGCTAGAGCATTCGGGGACAGATACAATTCACCCCTCCACTTT. This gives the protein CSARAFGDRYNSPLHF.